This TCR beta chain was profiled in a study of cytomegalovirus exposure and HLA in healthy donors. Notes on the study in general: Accurate predictions that matched the HLA-A and HLA-B alleles of most subjects were reportedly made from TCR beta sequences.

Germline V gene data show CDR1 as SQVTM and CDR2 as ANQGSEA. With 7 bases removed from V and 4 bases from J, the gap between germline ends came to 4 bases. The CDR3 runs 10 residues. For this clone: Its antigen is still unknown.

60 Vbeta and 13 Jbeta primers were used in PCR. Assay used: immunoSEQ multiplex PCR; TCRdb lists only in-frame clones, some missing. This table holds approximately 210,000 clones, 60% to 80% found once. The clonotype was recovered from a male donor in good health and CMV-seronegative. V is TRBV29-1 and J is TRBJ1-4; no reliable D call. The sample comprised PBMCs. The CDR3 sequence: CSAFNEKLFF. The DNA of the CDR3 is TGCAGCGCCTTTAATGAAAAACTGTTTTTT.